The clone carrying this T cell receptor (beta chain) was picked up a small number of times. The antigen is unknown. The source of the sample is a study of T-cell memory formation after mild COVID-19. Background on the study: Most TCR clusters belonged to a single donor.

Constant-segment primers and 5'RACE yielded cDNA libraries for TCR alpha and TCR beta, each carrying sample barcodes and UMIs. TCRdb recomputed calls from the 5' RACE reads with MiXCR, one row per CDR3 protein. This sample has 300,000 to 400,000 distinct CDR3 sequences; 20% to 25% occur once, and the top ten carry roughly an eighth. General study findings and limits: That cross-reactive memory joined was suggested by some responding clones appearing in pre-infection memory. Whereas later expanders leaned CD4+, clones contracting day 15 to 85 showed a balanced CD4/CD8 makeup.

This receptor was obtained from an adult woman who had mild COVID-19 (a few samples of this study predate the infection). Cell type and time point are not known. Sequencing was done on a sample of PBMCs or a T cell subset sorted from them (not recorded which).

The CDR3 reads CASSVTGGTEAFF. CDR3 nucleotide sequence: TGTGCCAGCAGCGTTACAGGGGGCACTGAAGCTTTCTTT. The chain employs TRBV9 and TRBJ1-1; 8 positions agree with TRBD1. Germline-derived CDR1 and CDR2 are SGDLS and YYNGEE. CDR3 length: 13 residues. The J segment lost 4 bases and the V segment lost 2 bases, leaving 1 base of the junction unmatched. The whole variable domain, filled in from reference TRBV9 and TRBJ1-1, reads DSGVTQTPKHLITATGQRVTLRCSPRSGDLSVYWYQQSLDQGLQFLIQYYNGEERAKGNILERFSAQQFPDLHSELNLSSLELGDSALYFCASSVTGGTEAFFGQGTRLTVV.